The 15 T cell receptor beta chains presented below share a single source sample, sequenced in a study of blood T cells in healthy people across ages. For the second PCR, which ran for 7 to 11 cycles, a sample-barcoded 5' primer and a J-beta primer mix were used. TCRdb reprocessed the 5' RACE reads via MiXCR and lists one record per CDR3 protein. The table has around 800,000 distinct CDR3 sequences, under 55% seen once; the top ten hold about 21%. The specimen was blood. These receptor sequences come from a man aged 60-69 years in good health.

This clonotype has just a few counts. V usage is TRBV7-9 and J usage is TRBJ2-7; 8 bases are shared with TRBD1. The CDR3 is made up of 14 amino acids. Germline V gene data show CDR1 as SEHNR and CDR2 as FQNEAQ (reference sequence). J gave up 5 bases and V 5 bases, and 8 bases lay outside the gene matches. The CDR3 DNA follows: TGTGCCAGCAGCCCGACAGGGGAAGGCAACGAGCAGTACTTC. Its protein product is CASSPTGEGNEQYF.

This clonotype was seen a handful of times. The chain is built from TRBV7-2 and TRBJ2-2; a possible D gene is TRBD2 (7 bases). V was shortened by 2 bases and J by 2 bases, with 12 bases between the two germline ends. This CDR3 has 16 amino acids. Looked up from germline, CDR1 is SGHTA and CDR2 is FQGNSA. In nucleotides, the CDR3 is TGTGCCAGCAGCTTAATGGCGGGGGCAAACACCGGGGAGCTGTTTTTT. Protein sequence: CASSLMAGANTGELFF.

The genes are TRBV7-2 and TRBJ2-5, with 9 bases fitting TRBD2. J lost 3 bases, V lost 6 bases, and 20 bases had no gene match. There are 19 residues in the CDR3. CDR1 is SGHTA and CDR2 is FQGNSA in the germline V gene. The CDR3 spells CASRLGPPWAGGVEETQYF. DNA for the CDR3: TGTGCCAGCAGACTCGGACCTCCCTGGGCGGGGGGGGTGGAAGAGACCCAGTACTTC.

The gene calls are TRBV20-1 and TRBJ1-5; D uncertain. Looked up from germline, CDR1 is DFQATT and CDR2 is SNEGSKA (reference sequence). Trimming left V 3 bases short and J 9 bases short, with 21 bases between. This CDR3 has 15 residues. CDR3 in amino acids: CSASGSGTRHRPQHF. Written as DNA, the CDR3 is TGCAGTGCTAGCGGTTCAGGTACGAGACATCGGCCCCAGCATTTT.

This clonotype was seen a few times. This sequence joins TRBV25-1 and TRBJ1-6; D remains unclear. The V gene lost 3 bases and the J gene lost 0 bases, with 3 bases spanning the gap. CDR3 size: 14 residues. Germline V gene data show CDR1 as MGHDK and CDR2 as SYGVNS. CDR3 in amino acids: CASSEGSYNSPLHF. For the CDR3, the DNA is TGTGCCAGCAGTGAGGGCTCCTATAATTCACCCCTCCACTTT.

This clonotype was seen at least ten times. V is TRBV5-6 and J is TRBJ2-7, with 11 bases lining up with TRBD2. Unmatched junction bases numbered 8, after V lost 3 bases and J lost 3 bases. CDR3 length: 16 amino acids. The V gene's germline CDR1 is SGHDT and CDR2 YYEEEE. The CDR3 spells CASSSNLAGGRYEQYF. The CDR3, as DNA: TGTGCCAGCAGCTCCAACCTAGCGGGGGGCCGCTACGAGCAGTACTTC.

For the CDR3, the DNA is TGCGCCAGCAGCCAAGGGATCAATCAGCCCCAGCATTTT. Translated: CASSQGINQPQHF. The genes are TRBV4-3 and TRBJ1-5; D is uncertain. Trimming took off 1 base at V and 3 bases at J, with 4 bases between the two ends. CDR1 is LGHNA, CDR2 YSLEER, per germline. This CDR3 is 13 amino acids long.

This chain connects TRBV28 to TRBJ2-7; TRBD1 agrees at 9 bases. The CDR3 consists of 15 residues. With 7 bases clipped from V and 0 bases from J, the junction kept 7 bases outside the gene matches. CDR1 is MDHEN and CDR2 is SYDVKM in the germline V gene. The CDR3 DNA follows: TGTGCCAGCAAGGGACAGGGTGGGGGCTCCTACGAGCAGTACTTC. Its protein is CASKGQGGGSYEQYF.

The chain couples TRBV20-1 to TRBJ1-5, with D perhaps TRBD1 (5 bases). This CDR3 has 17 amino acids. V gave up 1 base and J gave up 1 base, with 17 bases separating them. The germline CDR1 and CDR2 sequences are DFQATT and SNEGSKA (reference sequence). The CDR3: CSARGGRRSRSNQPQHF. The CDR3, as DNA: TGCAGTGCTAGAGGGGGACGGCGGAGCCGAAGCAATCAGCCCCAGCATTTT.

The rearrangement joins TRBV18 to TRBJ1-1; D uncertain. The V gene lost 2 bases and the J gene lost 7 bases, with 11 bases spanning the gap. The CDR3 totals 13 residues. CDR1 is KGHSH and CDR2 is LQKENI in the germline V gene. CDR3 in amino acids: CASSPGHLDEAFF. For the CDR3, the DNA is TGTGCCAGCTCACCAGGGCACCTTGATGAAGCTTTCTTT.

V gene TRBV4-1 combines with J gene TRBJ2-7; TRBD1 matches 8 bases. Per germline, CDR1 MGHRA and CDR2 YSYEKL. The CDR3 consists of 14 residues. The V gene end was trimmed by 6 bases and the J gene end by 2 bases; junction bases not matched to a gene: 6. This chain's CDR3 is CASSRGQATYEQYF. The CDR3 DNA is TGCGCCAGCAGTCGGGGACAGGCAACCTACGAGCAGTACTTC.

The chain recombines TRBV18 with TRBJ2-5, with D possibly matching TRBD1 (6 bases). Germline-derived CDR1 and CDR2 are KGHSH and LQKENI. The CDR3 totals 13 residues. Trimming pared 7 bases from V and 1 base from J, leaving 10 bases between. The CDR3 coding sequence is TGTGCCAGCTTGCAGGGGCCCCAAGAGACCCAGTACTTC. Its translation: CASLQGPQETQYF.

This chain links TRBV20-1 with TRBJ1-5; a weak D match, TRBD1 (5 bases). CDR1 DFQATT and CDR2 SNEGSKA come from the germline V gene (reference sequence). This CDR3 is 14 amino acids long. V was clipped by 0 bases and J by 9 bases, with 15 bases between them. CDR3 nucleotides: TGCAGTGCTAGAGACGGGGCGGTAAGCAGGCCCCAGCATTTT. Translation gives CSARDGAVSRPQHF.

Only a few counts were recorded for this clonotype. CDR3 DNA sequence: TGCAGTACTTCCCACACACAGAACTATGGCTACACCTTC. Translated: CSTSHTQNYGYTF. The chain combines TRBV20-1 with TRBJ1-2, with unresolved D. V gave up 8 bases and J gave up 2 bases, with 15 bases separating them. Germline CDR1 and CDR2: DFQATT and SNEGSKA (reference sequence). The CDR3 is 13 residues long.

The chain combines TRBV14 with TRBJ2-7; D possibly corresponds to TRBD2 (6 bases). Germline V gene lookup returns CDR1 SGHDN and CDR2 FVKESK. The CDR3 sequence is 12 residues long. V lost 5 bases and J 4 bases, leaving 9 bases between the germline ends. The CDR3 sequence is CASSAAGYEQYF. DNA for the CDR3: TGTGCCAGCAGCGCCGCGGGATACGAGCAGTACTTC.